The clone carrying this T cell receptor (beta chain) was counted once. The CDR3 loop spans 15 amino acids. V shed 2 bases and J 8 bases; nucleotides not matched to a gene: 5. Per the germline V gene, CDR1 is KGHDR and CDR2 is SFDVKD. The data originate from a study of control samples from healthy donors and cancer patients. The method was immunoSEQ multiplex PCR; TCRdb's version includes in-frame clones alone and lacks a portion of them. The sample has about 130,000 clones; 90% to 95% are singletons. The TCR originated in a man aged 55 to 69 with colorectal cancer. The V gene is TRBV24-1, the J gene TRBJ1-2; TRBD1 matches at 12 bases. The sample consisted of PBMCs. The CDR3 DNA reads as TGTGCCACCAGTGATTGGGACAGGGGGCTGGAAGGCTACACCTTC. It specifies CATSDWDRGLEGYTF.